Described below is a single T cell receptor (beta chain) sequence and its context. This clonotype has a count of ten or more. It has no known antigen specificity. Nothing much larger sits one base from this clone, and base qualities are not available. Preparation of the library involved multiplex PCR. TCRdb records Illumina HiSeq 4000 as the sequencer. CDR3 regions were amplified by Arm-PCR with iRepertoire HTBI primers to construct TCR beta libraries. Before sequencing, the PCR products underwent gel purification. In the authors' own workflow: Across samples, about 64 TRBV and 13 to 15 TRBJ segments were identified and used for gene usage analysis of CDR3 amino acid clonotypes. COPE and FqMerger were used to merge the filtered high-quality paired reads into contigs. BLAST was used to align contigs to IMGT TRBV, TRBD and TRBJ reference genes, with CDR3 defined following IMGT. Highly expanded clones were defined as clonotypes with a frequency above 0.1%. Repertoire diversity was measured by Shannon entropy, and V-J evenness by the Gini coefficient. Clonotypes shared by more than one individual were considered public. TCRdb itself trimmed the public reads at Q25 with fastp, ran MiXCR and retained productive beta chains. A single entry per CDR3 protein holds the most common genes and DNA from its merged rows. The V and J calls and clone size are TCRdb's, not the authors'. Within this sample are more than 400,000 distinct CDR3 sequences, with roughly 16% of them counted one time only. The ten largest clones take up 12% of the sample.

Including cysteine and phenylalanine, the CDR3 has 15 amino acids. The retained sequence is limited to the CDR3, 45 bases, with the frame set at the first base. CDR1 and CDR2 (SGHTA, FQGNSA) derive from the germline V gene. V is trimmed back by 0 bases and J by 4 bases, and the junction contains 2 bases that no gene match accounts for. These data come from a study of regulatory T cells in long-lasting Graves disease listed by TCRdb under 2021. In the study overall: Patients with newly diagnosed Graves' disease had been on antithyroid drugs for under 3 months. A total of around 35 samples underwent TCR sequencing, from about 13 patients with persistent Graves' disease and some 20 patients with newly diagnosed Graves' disease. The study took place in China and was registered as a clinical trial. Patients with persistent Graves' disease were compared with patients with newly diagnosed Graves' disease using TCR sequencing and RNA sequencing of peripheral blood.

In the paper's terms, the time point label means: newly diagnosed GD, antithyroid drugs for less than 3 months. For both TCR sequencing and RNA sequencing, RNA was extracted from PBMCs in TRIzol. The diagnosis of Graves' disease was made according to American Thyroid Association guidelines. The patients came from an endocrinology department in Xi'an, China. Each patient gave around 9 milliliters of peripheral blood, collected in an EDTA anticoagulant tube. Ficoll Paque Plus density gradient separation was used to isolate PBMCs, and no further T cell sorting was done. An Agilent 2100 Bioanalyzer and agarose gel were used to check RNA quality, while a NanoDrop 2000 measured RNA concentration. What the research found in general, with its limitations: Sequencing and analysis were limited to the TCR beta chain. Persistent Graves' disease patients showed lower TCR Shannon entropy and fewer highly expanded clones than newly diagnosed patients, suggesting clonal expansion. Only peripheral blood was studied, because thyroid tissue, the primary lesion, was inaccessible. The small sample size was acknowledged by the authors as a limitation that may reduce accuracy. Persistent patients shared more public clonotypes among themselves (fewer than 3,000) than newly diagnosed patients did (nearly 1,000). TRBV28, TRBJ1-2 and TRBJ2-5 were preferentially used in persistent disease, while TRBV20-1 and TRBJ2-1 were favored in newly diagnosed disease.

These records were also assigned to another study, of T cells in Graves' hyperthyroidism and ophthalmopathy. The second study, in turn, reports: Stable Graves' hyperthyroidism was defined as the absence of progression to ophthalmopathy over 18 months of follow-up. Hyperthyroidism patients were newly diagnosed, had a disease duration of under 2 months, and were aged 18 to 65 years. Patients with uncontrolled infections, other autoimmune diseases, pregnancy or lactation were excluded. Diagnoses relied on clinical symptoms, serum thyroxine and TRAb, thyroid ultrasound and orbital computed tomography. A first-round RT-PCR of the TCR CDR3 used the HTBI primer set with the Qiagen OneStep RT-PCR kit. Most expanded thyroid clonotypes (frequency above 0.001) were also detected in blood, suggesting blood repertoires may reflect thyroid immune responses. A model built on a 13 V-J signature distinguished ophthalmopathy from stable hyperthyroidism, reaching 85% to 90% sensitivity and about 81% specificity in cross-validation and 80%/75% in testing. In validation, the model predicted progression to ophthalmopathy with approximately 71% sensitivity and approximately 74% specificity, a median of approximately 6.5 months before onset. To identify distinguishing TCR V-J signatures, a discovery cohort of around 100 patients was used, comprising 43 with Graves' ophthalmopathy and about 59 with stable Graves' hyperthyroidism. An independent validation cohort of 18 to 20 hyperthyroidism patients and 17 patients who later progressed to ophthalmopathy tested prospective prediction of ophthalmopathy. The 95 to 100 discovery patients were divided at random into training and test sets in a 7:3 ratio. Thyroid tissue and blood T-cell repertoires from several Graves' hyperthyroidism patients were also compared in the study. Once sampling was done, hyperthyroidism patients were given methimazole at a starting dose of 30 mg daily, whereas ophthalmopathy patients were given high-dose intravenous methylprednisolone. Libraries were constructed in a second round of multiplex PCR, after which size selection and purification were carried out. Paired-end sequencing of the libraries was performed with 100 bp reads on an Illumina HiSeq2000. SOAPnuke was used to process the raw data, with reads discarded if the reads contained adapters or uncalled bases, had a mean Phred below 15, or lacked an exact constant-primer or identifier match. High-quality paired reads were merged with COPE v1.2.5, and unique nucleotide sequences were defined as clonotypes. MiTCR v1.1 was used to align the clonotypes against IMGT TRBV, TRBD and TRBJ reference segments. Analysis was restricted to V-J combinations with a frequency above 0.0001, which covered about 99% of repertoires. A TCS score was defined as the ratio of F50 (clonal expansion) to E x V (chaos), with BLOSUM62-based TCRdist applied between CDR3 peptides within each V-J. Welch's t-statistics and random forest reduced around 510 V-J features to 10 to 15, which were used in a naive Bayes classifier (R e1071). No statistical method was used to fix the sample size in advance, and group allocation was not hidden from the investigators. The paper describes TCR Vbeta CDR3 sequencing of around 130 peripheral blood samples, made up of 43 ophthalmopathy patients, roughly 80 hyperthyroidism patients and about 17 progressor patients.

The chain employs TRBV7-2 and TRBJ2-7, with TRBD1 matching 11 junction bases. The receptor was derived from a man aged 35-49 years with Graves disease. Donor details come from another sample of the same person, matched by shared clones. The sequenced sample was peripheral blood mononuclear cells (PBMCs), obtained at new diagnosis, from a patient treated with antithyroid drugs. The nucleotides are TGTGCCAGCAGCTTAGCAGGACAGGGGGCTTACGAGCAGTACTTC. The translation is CASSLAGQGAYEQYF.